This record covers a single TCR beta chain. Germline V gene lookup returns CDR1 SGHNT and CDR2 YYREEE (reference sequence). The CDR3 runs 13 residues. This record comes from a study of T cells expressing NK-cell markers. Turning to the study itself: HCMV serostatus: most of the eight sequenced donors positive, one negative.

A 5'RACE template switching approach incorporating UMIs was used to make TCR beta cDNA. For each CDR3 protein, TCRdb gives one entry from its re-call of the 5' RACE reads, without DNA. The clone table shows some 300,000 distinct CDR3 sequences, with the ten largest holding about 0.39%. This TCR derives from a man between 18 and 29 years old in good health. The sample comprised blood T cells: a sorted CD56 or NKG2C T cell subset, CD4+ or CD8+ T cells, or bulk PBMC T cells (not recorded which). The genes are TRBV5-4 and TRBJ2-3. The CDR3 region is CASSSDFRDTQYF.